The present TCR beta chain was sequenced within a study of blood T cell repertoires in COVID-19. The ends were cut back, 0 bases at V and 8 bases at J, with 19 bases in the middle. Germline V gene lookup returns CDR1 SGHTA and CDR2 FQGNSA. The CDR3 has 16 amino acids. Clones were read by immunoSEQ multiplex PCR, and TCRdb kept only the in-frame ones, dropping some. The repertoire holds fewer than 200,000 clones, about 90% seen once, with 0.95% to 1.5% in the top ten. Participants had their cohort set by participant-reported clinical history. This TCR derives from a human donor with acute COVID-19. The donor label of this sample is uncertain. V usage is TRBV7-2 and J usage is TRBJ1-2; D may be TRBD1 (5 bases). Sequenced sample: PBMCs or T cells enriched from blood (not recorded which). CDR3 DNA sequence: TGTGCCAGCAGCTTAGCGGGGCCCAGGGAGGGTTGGGGCTACACCTTC. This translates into CASSLAGPREGWGYTF.